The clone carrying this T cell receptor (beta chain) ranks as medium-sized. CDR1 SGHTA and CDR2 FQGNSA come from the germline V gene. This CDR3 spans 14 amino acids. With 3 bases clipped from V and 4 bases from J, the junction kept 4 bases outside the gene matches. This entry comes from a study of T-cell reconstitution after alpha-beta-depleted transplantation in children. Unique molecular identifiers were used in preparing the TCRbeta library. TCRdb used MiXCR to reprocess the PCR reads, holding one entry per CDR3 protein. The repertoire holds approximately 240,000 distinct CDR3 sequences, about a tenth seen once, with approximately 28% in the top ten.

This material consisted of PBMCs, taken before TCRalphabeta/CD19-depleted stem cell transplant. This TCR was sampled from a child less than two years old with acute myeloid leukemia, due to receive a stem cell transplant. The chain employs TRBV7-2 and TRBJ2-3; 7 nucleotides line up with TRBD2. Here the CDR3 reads CASSLGLAADTQYF. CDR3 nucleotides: TGTGCCAGCAGCTTGGGGCTAGCGGCAGATACGCAGTATTTT.